Shown below are 9 T cell receptor beta chains from a single sample sequenced in a study of blood T cell repertoires in COVID-19. This table comes from immunoSEQ multiplex PCR, and its TCRdb copy is limited to in-frame clones, with some not included. The table shows 65,000 to 80,000 clones, with approximately 90% occurring only once. The sequenced material came from peripheral blood. All receptors come from a human donor in a cohort sampled during active COVID-19.

The genes are TRBV19 and TRBJ1-4; D is undetermined. Germline V gene data show CDR1 as LNHDA and CDR2 as SQIVND (reference sequence). Trimming pared 8 bases from V and 8 bases from J, leaving 21 bases between. This CDR3 is built from 15 residues. Written as DNA, the CDR3 is TGTGCCAGTGGAGACCGGTCTCCCGGAAAGGAAAAACTGTTTTTT. The encoded protein is CASGDRSPGKEKLFF.

The chain employs TRBV5-4 and TRBJ2-5; 7 positions agree with TRBD2. J lost 4 bases, V lost 7 bases, and 7 bases had no gene match. CDR1 and CDR2 from the germline V gene are SGHNT and YYREEE (reference sequence). This CDR3 has 13 amino acids. The CDR3 DNA is TGTGCCAGCCAAGCGGGGAGCCGAGAGACCCAGTACTTC. Its translation is CASQAGSRETQYF. Drawing the rest from reference TRBV5-4 and TRBJ2-5, the complete variable domain is ETGVTQSPTHLIKTRGQQVTLRCSSQSGHNTVSWYQQALGQGPQFIFQYYREEENGRGNFPPRFSGLQFPNYSSELNVNALELDDSALYLCASQAGSRETQYFGPGTRLLVL.

DNA for the CDR3: TGTGCCAGCAGTTCTATCCGACAGAACTATGGCTACACCTTC. Protein product: CASSSIRQNYGYTF. The chain carries TRBV27 and TRBJ1-2; tentative D call: TRBD1 (5 bases). V lost 4 bases and J 2 bases, leaving 11 bases between the germline ends. The CDR3 consists of 14 residues. CDR1 is MNHEY, CDR2 SMNVEV, per germline (reference sequence).

This chain joins TRBV15 and TRBJ1-2, with 7 nucleotides matching TRBD1. Per the germline V gene, CDR1 is LNHNV and CDR2 is YYDKDF (reference sequence). This CDR3 has 15 residues. V lost 1 base and J lost 4; bases outside the gene matches: 6. Here the CDR3 reads CATSRAPGQSYGYTF. In DNA, the CDR3 is TGTGCCACCAGCAGAGCCCCGGGACAGAGCTATGGCTACACCTTC.

A single count supports this clone. The chain has TRBV20-1 and TRBJ1-2; D unclear. The length of the CDR3 is 11 residues. Germline lookup yields CDR1 DFQATT and CDR2 SNEGSKA (reference sequence). The V end was cut by 7 bases, the J end by 4 bases, with 10 bases between. The CDR3 sequence: CSGRTIYGYTF. The CDR3 bases are TGCAGTGGCAGGACTATCTATGGCTACACCTTC.

This chain connects TRBV29-1 to TRBJ2-5, with D possibly matching TRBD1 (5 bases). Germline V lookup: CDR1 SQVTM, CDR2 ANQGSEA. The CDR3 has 13 residues. V was shortened by 3 bases and J by 5 bases, with 13 bases between the two germline ends. The CDR3 DNA sequence: TGCAGCGTTGATAGGGGCCTCTATGAGACCCAGTACTTC. Protein: CSVDRGLYETQYF.

The genes are TRBV6-2 or TRBV6-3 and TRBJ2-5, with 9 bases that match TRBD2. Germline CDR1 MNHEY, CDR2 SVGEGT. The CDR3 loop spans 16 amino acids. V shed 3 bases, J shed 2 bases, and the junction held 7 bases outside the gene matches. The CDR3: CASSYRRGGRQETQYF. The CDR3, as DNA: TGTGCCAGCAGTTATCGGCGGGGGGGCCGACAAGAGACCCAGTACTTC.

In its sample, this clone is medium-sized. The V and J genes are TRBV4-2 and TRBJ2-1; 16 bases map to TRBD2. CDR1 and CDR2 (germline): LGHNA, YNFKEQ. There are 18 residues in the CDR3. V gave up 0 bases and J gave up 12 bases; unmatched junction bases: 11. The CDR3 bases are TGTGCCAGCAGCCAAGATCGAGCCCAGGGACTAGCGGGGGGGCGGCAGTTCTTC. It encodes CASSQDRAQGLAGGRQFF.

This chain uses TRBV10-3 with TRBJ1-1; D is ambiguous. CDR3 size: 13 residues. The germline V gene encodes CDR1 ENHRY and CDR2 SYGVKD. Trimming stripped 3 bases from V and 2 bases from J, with 7 bases between. CDR3 in DNA: TGTGCCATCAGTGACGGACTAAACACTGAAGCTTTCTTT. Translated: CAISDGLNTEAFF.